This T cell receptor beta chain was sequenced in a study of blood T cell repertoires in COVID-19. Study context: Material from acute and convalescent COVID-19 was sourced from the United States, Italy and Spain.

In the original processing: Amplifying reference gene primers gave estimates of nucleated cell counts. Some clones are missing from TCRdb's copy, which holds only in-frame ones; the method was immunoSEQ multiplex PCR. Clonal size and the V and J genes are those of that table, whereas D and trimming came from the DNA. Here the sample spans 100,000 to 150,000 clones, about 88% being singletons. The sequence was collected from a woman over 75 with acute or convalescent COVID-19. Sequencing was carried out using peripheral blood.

The CDR3 DNA follows: TGTGCCAGCAGTTACTCGTTTGGGGGGGGGTACGAGCAGTACTTC. As protein: CASSYSFGGGYEQYF. This chain uses TRBV6-5 with TRBJ2-7; 7 positions agree with TRBD2. The CDR3 runs to 15 residues. CDR1 is MNHEY, CDR2 SVGAGI, per germline. Unmatched junction bases numbered 6, after V lost 0 bases and J lost 4 bases.